The clone carrying this T cell receptor (beta chain) was observed a single time. Its antigen remains unknown. This specimen comes from a study of shared clonotypes between healthy human individuals. Some clones are missing from TCRdb's copy, which holds only in-frame ones; the method was immunoSEQ multiplex PCR. The repertoire includes around 2.5 million clones, roughly 93% of them detected once, and 0.36% sits in the top ten. V gave up 0 bases and J gave up 3 bases, with 11 bases separating them. The CDR3 contains 15 residues. Germline values: CDR1 SGDLS, CDR2 YYNGEE. Study-wide results and caveats: Although depth was large, rarefaction showed that sequencing of the sorted subsets was incomplete.

The sequence came from a man younger than 35 in good health. Some clones in this sample may be carry-over from other donors' samples. This chain uses TRBV9 with TRBJ2-3, with a tentative D call TRBD2 (6 bases). The specimen sequenced was naive CD4+ T cells from PBMCs. Specified subset: CD45RA+ positively selected. As DNA, the CDR3 is TGTGCCAGCAGCGTAGCCTGGGGGAGGACAGATACGCAGTATTTT. Translating gives CASSVAWGRTDTQYF.